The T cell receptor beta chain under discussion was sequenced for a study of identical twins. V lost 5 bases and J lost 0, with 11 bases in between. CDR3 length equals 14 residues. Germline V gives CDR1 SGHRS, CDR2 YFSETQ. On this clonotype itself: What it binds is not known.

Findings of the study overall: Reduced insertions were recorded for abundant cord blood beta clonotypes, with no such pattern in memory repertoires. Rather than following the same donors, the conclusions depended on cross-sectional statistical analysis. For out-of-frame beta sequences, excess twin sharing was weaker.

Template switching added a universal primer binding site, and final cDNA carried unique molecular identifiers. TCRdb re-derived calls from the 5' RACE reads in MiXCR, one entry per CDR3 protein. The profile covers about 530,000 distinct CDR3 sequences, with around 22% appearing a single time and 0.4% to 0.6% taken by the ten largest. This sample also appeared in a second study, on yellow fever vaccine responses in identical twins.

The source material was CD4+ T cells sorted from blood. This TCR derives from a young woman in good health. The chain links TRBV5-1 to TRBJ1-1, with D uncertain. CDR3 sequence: CASSDLAVNTEAFF. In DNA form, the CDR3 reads TGCGCCAGCAGTGATCTGGCGGTGAACACTGAAGCTTTCTTT.